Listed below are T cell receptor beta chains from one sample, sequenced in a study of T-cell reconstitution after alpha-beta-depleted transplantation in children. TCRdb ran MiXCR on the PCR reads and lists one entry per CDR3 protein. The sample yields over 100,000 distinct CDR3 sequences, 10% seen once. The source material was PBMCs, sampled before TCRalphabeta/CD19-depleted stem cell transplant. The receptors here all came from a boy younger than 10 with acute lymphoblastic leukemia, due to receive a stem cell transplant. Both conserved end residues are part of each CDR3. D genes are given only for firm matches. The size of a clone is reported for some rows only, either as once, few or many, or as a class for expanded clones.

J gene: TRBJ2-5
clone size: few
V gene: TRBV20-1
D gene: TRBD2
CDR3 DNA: TGCAGTGCTAGACCCCTAGCGGGAGAGGGAGAGACCCAGTACTTC
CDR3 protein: CSARPLAGEGETQYF

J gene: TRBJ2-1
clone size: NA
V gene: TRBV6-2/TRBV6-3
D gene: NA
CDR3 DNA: TGTGCCAGCAGTCCCCGGACCGTCAGCTCCTACAATGAGCAGTTCTTC
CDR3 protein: CASSPRTVSSYNEQFF

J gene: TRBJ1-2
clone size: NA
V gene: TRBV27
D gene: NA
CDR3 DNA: TGTGCCAGCAGTCCAGCACCCGGGACAAGCGGTGAAGTTAGTGGCTACACCTTC
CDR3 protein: CASSPAPGTSGEVSGYTF

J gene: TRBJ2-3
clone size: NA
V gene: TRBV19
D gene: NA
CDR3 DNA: TGTGCCAGTAGTATGGGAACCCCGAGCACAGATACGCAGTATTTT
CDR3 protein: CASSMGTPSTDTQYF

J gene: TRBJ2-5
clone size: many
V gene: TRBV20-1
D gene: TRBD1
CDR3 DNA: TGCAGTGCTAGCCCGGGACAGGGTCAAGAGACCCAGTACTTC
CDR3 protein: CSASPGQGQETQYF

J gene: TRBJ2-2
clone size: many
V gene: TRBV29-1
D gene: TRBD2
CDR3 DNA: TGCAGCGTTGAAGCTCGAGGGACTAGCGGGAGCGGGGGTGCTGTGGAGCTGTTTTTT
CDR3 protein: CSVEARGTSGSGGAVELFF

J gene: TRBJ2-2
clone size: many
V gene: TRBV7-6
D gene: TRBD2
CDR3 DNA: TGTGCCAGCAGCTTACTAGCGGGAGCGACCGGGGAGCTGTTTTTT
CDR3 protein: CASSLLAGATGELFF

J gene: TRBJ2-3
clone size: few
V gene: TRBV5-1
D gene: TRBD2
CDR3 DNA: TGCGCCAGCAGCTCTGGACTACTAGCGGGACCGACAGATACGCAGTATTTT
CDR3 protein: CASSSGLLAGPTDTQYF

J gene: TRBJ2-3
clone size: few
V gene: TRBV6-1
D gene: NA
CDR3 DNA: TGTGCCAGCAGTCGAGGGTTTGGAGGCACAGATACGCAGTATTTT
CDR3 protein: CASSRGFGGTDTQYF

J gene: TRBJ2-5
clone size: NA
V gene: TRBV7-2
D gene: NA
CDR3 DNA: TGTGCCAGCAGCTTCAAACAGGGGAGGGAGACCCAGTACTTC
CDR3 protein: CASSFKQGRETQYF

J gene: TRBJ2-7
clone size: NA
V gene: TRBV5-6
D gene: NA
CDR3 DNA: TGTGCCAGCAGCGTCGGATCCTACGAGCAGTACTTC
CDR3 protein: CASSVGSYEQYF

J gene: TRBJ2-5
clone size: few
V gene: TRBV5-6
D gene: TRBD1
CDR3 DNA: TGTGCCAGCAGCAGACCGGGACAGGGGGATACGCCGGAGACCCAGTACTTC
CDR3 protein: CASSRPGQGDTPETQYF

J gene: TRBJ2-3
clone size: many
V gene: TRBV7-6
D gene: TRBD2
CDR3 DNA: TGTGCCAGCAGCCCCTGGACTAGCGGGAGTAGAGATACGCAGTATTTT
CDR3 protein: CASSPWTSGSRDTQYF

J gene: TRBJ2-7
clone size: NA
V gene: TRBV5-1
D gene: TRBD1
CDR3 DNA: TGCGCCAGCACGGGACAGGGAAGTCCCTACGAGCAGTACTTC
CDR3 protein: CASTGQGSPYEQYF

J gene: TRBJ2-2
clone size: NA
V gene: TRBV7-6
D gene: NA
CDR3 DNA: TGTGCCAGCAGCTTAACAGGACCGAAGAACACCGGGGAGCTGTTTTTT
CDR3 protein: CASSLTGPKNTGELFF